This T cell receptor (beta chain) stems from a study of spatial heterogeneity in lung cancer (dated by TCRdb to the late 2010s). Regarding the complete study: More beta-chain than alpha-chain transcripts were consistently detected, likely reflecting higher beta-chain transcript abundance. The study linked features of the TCR repertoire to counts of nonsynonymous mutations, which were determined by whole-exome sequencing of tumor tissue. In the raw uncorrected reads, each unique combination of TCR and UMI appeared on average more than ten times. In non-small cell lung cancer, the study made a quantitative comparison of TCR alpha and beta repertoires among multiple tumor regions, matched nontumor lung and blood. At surgery, both alpha and beta chains were TCR-sequenced in over 200 tumor regions, fewer than 85 matched nontumor lung samples and some 58 PBMC samples. The investigation overall reported the following: Ubiquitous expanded tumor TCRs showed up in blood more often at tumor resection than at routine follow-up. Additional single-cell paired TCR alpha and beta sequencing was considered necessary to confirm, at a functional level, the hypothesis that regional TCRs recognize regional mutations.

Library construction relied on 5' RACE. Reads for this sample came from a NextSeq 500. In the TCR library protocol, a unique molecular identifier was attached to each TCR cDNA molecule so that PCR and sequencing errors could be corrected. As for the original processing: TCR identification, UMI-based error correction and CDR3 extraction were performed with Decombinator tools. Expanded TCRs were defined as those above a frequency of 2 per 1,000, corresponding to the top 1% of the tumor frequency distribution. Rényi diversity was computed with the R vegan package after subsampling each repertoire 100 times to 5,000 TCRs. CDR3 similarity networks were constructed using string-kernel similarity of amino acid triplets, with links drawn between CDR3s whose pairwise similarity was above 0.82. Clones were called with MiXCR by TCRdb after fastp trimmed the public reads at Q25, and only in-frame beta chains were retained. Each entry merges the rows of one CDR3 protein and shows their most common DNA and genes. What appears here as the V and J calls and clone size reflects TCRdb's work, not the paper's. The sample table shows under 30,000 distinct CDR3 sequences, and approximately 4.7% are seen once. The top ten clones comprise 4% to 6.5% of the sample.

The time point label corresponds to: sample taken at primary tumor resection. For TCR sequencing, whole RNA was extracted from tumor and nontumor lung tissue, or from cryopreserved PBMC samples, and no cell sorting was done. Samples were obtained from 72 patients with early-stage, untreated non-small cell lung cancer from the lung TRACERx cohort. Patients were selected for TCR sequencing only if sufficient RNA was available from at least two tumor regions. The CDR3 covers 15 residues, taking in both the cysteine and the phenylalanine. Only the CDR3 region is kept as DNA, spanning 45 bases read in frame from base 1. V has 7 bases trimmed and J has 1 base trimmed; junction bases matching no gene number 8. This clonotype was seen ten or more times. The antigen it recognizes is unknown. No base-level quality is on record; no much larger clone is a single base apart.

Recombination linked TRBV12-3 or TRBV12-4 to TRBJ2-7; TRBD1 matches 9 bases in the middle. Sample: PBMCs, taken at surgery. The TCR comes from a male donor with early-stage non-small cell lung cancer. CDR3 protein: CASIDTGTGSYEQYF. The nucleotides are TGTGCCAGCATCGACACGGGGACAGGGTCCTACGAGCAGTACTTC.